The T cell receptor (beta chain) under discussion was sequenced for a study of T-cell reconstitution after alpha-beta-depleted transplantation in children. Study-wide findings and caveats: About two months after transplant, alpha-beta T cells reportedly came from several hundred expanded graft clones. Surviving recipient T cells and thymic progenitors accounted for the high day-60 TCRbeta diversity observed in some patients. Newly produced T cells mostly accounted for T-cell counts and diversity one year post-transplant.

Unique molecular identifiers were used in preparing the TCRbeta library. TCRdb independently ran MiXCR on the PCR reads; one entry per CDR3 protein. The sample holds around 76,000 distinct CDR3 sequences; 15% to 20% are singletons and the top ten take approximately 55%. Of note for this clonotype: The antigen remains undetermined.

Trimming stripped 6 bases from V and 0 bases from J, with 15 bases between. CDR3 length equals 15 residues. Germline V lookup: CDR1 MNHEY, CDR2 SVGEGT. The clonotype originates from a male patient between 2 and 9 years old who had a stem cell transplant for acute lymphoblastic leukemia, so the T cells may come from the graft donor. The rearrangement joins TRBV6-2 or TRBV6-3 to TRBJ2-7, with TRBD2 as a possible D gene (6 bases). Sequenced material: PBMCs, mostly from graft donor cells, taken 360 days after TCRalphabeta/CD19-depleted stem cell transplant. This CDR3 is CASRDRLGGSYEQYF. CDR3 in DNA: TGTGCCAGCAGGGATAGACTAGGCGGCTCCTACGAGCAGTACTTC.